These 24 T cell receptor beta chains originate from one sample sequenced in a study of tissue T cells after allogeneic stem cell transplantation. This table comes from immunoSEQ multiplex PCR, and its TCRdb copy is limited to in-frame clones, with some not included. In the table there are more than 20,000 clones, 72% of which are singletons. The sample was spleen. The receptors shown here come from a female BALB/c mouse in good health. For this mouse line, the MHC haplotype is H2-d.

Comment on this clone: Gene names denote mouse genes. The read finishes 1 residue shy of the CDR3 end, and the germline J gene is used to complete it. The genes are TRBV19 and TRBJ2-5; 8 bases fit TRBD2. The CDR3 has 14 amino acids. CDR1 and CDR2 from the germline V gene are FNHDT and SITEND (reference sequence). V trimming: 0 bases; J trimming: 6 bases; junction bases outside the gene matches: 3. Incomplete CDR3 DNA: TGTGCCAGCAGTATAGGACTGGGGAGGGACACCCAGTAC. Protein sequence: CASSIGLGRDTQY. The complete CDR3 reads CASSIGLGRDTQYF.

Note on this clone: Gene names denote mouse genes. The CDR3 is cut off 1 residue early in the read; its end comes from the germline J gene. The gene calls are TRBV1 and TRBJ2-5; no definite D call. Germline CDR1 NSQYPW, CDR2 LRSPGD (reference sequence). CDR3 length: 14 amino acids. Trimming stripped 0 bases from V and 6 bases from J, with 10 bases between. CDR3 DNA (partial): TGCACCTGCAGTGCAGAAAAAATCAGGGACACCCAGTAC. This sequence encodes CTCSAEKIRDTQY. The full CDR3 is CTCSAEKIRDTQYF. Variable domain in full (rest from reference TRBV1 and TRBJ2-5): VTLLEQNPRWRLVPRGQAVNLRCILKNSQYPWMSWYQQDLQKQLQWLFTLRSPGDKEVKSLPGADYLATRVTDTELRLQVANMSQGRTLYCTCSAEKIRDTQYFGPGTRLLVL.

On this clone itself: Gene names and germline refer to mouse. The read falls 1 residue short of the CDR3 end, and the missing part is taken from the germline J gene. V gene TRBV1 combines with J gene TRBJ2-2, with 11 bases identical to TRBD2. Per germline, CDR1 NSQYPW and CDR2 LRSPGD (reference sequence). With 3 bases clipped from V and 3 bases from J, the junction kept 0 bases outside the gene matches. This CDR3 has 15 amino acids. The CDR3 bases that were read are TGCACCTGCAGTGCGACTGGGGGGGACACCGGGCAGCTCTAC. It is translated as CTCSATGGDTGQLY. The entire CDR3 protein is CTCSATGGDTGQLYF.

Notes on this clone: The gene names here belong to mouse. The observed sequence ends 1 residue before the CDR3 terminus, with the missing tail filled in from the germline J gene. V is TRBV1 and J is TRBJ2-5, with 8 bases aligning to TRBD2. Trimming took 1 base from V and 5 from J; bases not matched to a gene: 2. Per germline, CDR1 NSQYPW and CDR2 LRSPGD (reference sequence). The CDR3 is 14 amino acids. Partial CDR3 DNA: TGCACCTGCAGTGCAGGGCTGGGGGGAGACACCCAGTAC. It yields the protein CTCSAGLGGDTQY. The full CDR3 protein reads CTCSAGLGGDTQYF.

A word on this clone: All gene names here are mouse names. The missing CDR3 end, 1 residue past where the read stops, is filled in from the germline J gene. V gene TRBV13-1 combines with J gene TRBJ2-7, with 9 bases that match TRBD2. With 4 bases clipped from V and 6 bases from J, the junction kept 5 bases outside the gene matches. CDR3 length: 13 residues. Germline V gene lookup returns CDR1 NSHNY and CDR2 SYGAGN. CDR3 region: CASSYWGAGEQYF. CDR3 bases read: TGTGCCAGCAGTTACTGGGGGGCTGGTGAACAGTAC.

On this clone itself: Gene names follow the mouse nomenclature. The CDR3 end lies 1 residue beyond the end of the read and is filled in from the germline J gene. The V and J genes are TRBV17 and TRBJ2-1; 7 bases are a match to TRBD1. V shed 7 bases, J shed 5 bases, and the junction held 5 bases outside the gene matches. The length of the CDR3 is 13 residues. Germline CDR1 and CDR2: MNHDT and YYDKIL. CDR3 loop: CASTSGTDAEQFF. The part of the CDR3 DNA that was read is TGTGCTAGCACCTCCGGGACAGATGCTGAGCAGTTC.

Turning to this clone: Any gene name here is a mouse gene name. Sequencing ends 1 residue short of the CDR3 end; the germline J gene provides the rest. V usage is TRBV24 and J usage is TRBJ1-2; D uncertain. The CDR3 runs 13 residues. Trimming removed 6 bases from V and 1 base from J, with 9 bases in between. Looked up from germline, CDR1 is KGHTA and CDR2 is FRNEEI. Incomplete CDR3 DNA: TGTGCCAGCAGGCTGGGTGGAAACTCCGACTACACC. Translating gives CASRLGGNSDYT. The whole CDR3 reads CASRLGGNSDYTF.

Regarding this clone: The listed genes are named as in mouse. The CDR3 end is not reached by the read, which stops 1 residue before it; the germline J gene fills it in. V gene TRBV31 combines with J gene TRBJ1-1; maybe TRBD1 (5 bases). The CDR3 extends over 14 amino acids. V was clipped by 0 bases and J by 1 base, with 9 bases between them. CDR1 GKSSPN and CDR2 SITVG come from the germline V gene. The CDR3 reads CAWSLGGGNTEVFF. The covered CDR3 bases are TGTGCCTGGAGTCTGGGGGGAGGGAACACAGAAGTCTTC.

Comments on this clone: Gene names and germline refer to mouse. With the read ending 1 residue before the CDR3 end, the germline J gene is used to fill in that end. The V call is TRBV29, the J call TRBJ2-1; D is undetermined. V gave up 0 bases and J gave up 0 bases, with 3 bases separating them. The CDR3 runs 14 residues. Germline V gene lookup returns CDR1 MSHET and CDR2 SYDVDS. The CDR3 is CASSLSNNYAEQFF. CDR3 bases read: TGTGCTAGCAGTTTATCAAATAACTATGCTGAGCAGTTC.

This clone was seen a handful of times. Gene and germline names: mouse. Read data end 1 residue before the CDR3 end; the end is taken from the germline J gene. The chain carries TRBV20 and TRBJ1-3; maybe TRBD1 (5 bases). The germline V gene has CDR1 GFQATS and CDR2 STVNSAI. The CDR3 is 12 amino acids. Trimming took off 5 bases at V and 0 bases at J, with 5 bases between the two ends. CDR3 bases read: TGTGGTGCTGACAGTTCTGGAAATACGCTCTAT. It codes for CGADSSGNTLY. Given in full, the CDR3 is CGADSSGNTLYF.

Remarks on this clone: All gene names here are mouse names. The DNA ends 1 residue before the CDR3 does, and the rest of the CDR3 is filled in from the germline J gene. The chain uses TRBV13-2 and TRBJ1-3; D is possibly TRBD1 (5 bases). The V end was cut by 5 bases, the J end by 0 bases, with 9 bases between. Germline CDR1 NNHNN, CDR2 SYGAGS (reference sequence). This CDR3 is built from 14 residues. CDR3: CASGPDSSGNTLYF. The part of the CDR3 DNA that was read is TGTGCCAGCGGCCCTGACAGTTCTGGAAATACGCTCTAT.

To note about this clone: Gene names and germline match the mouse. The CDR3 end falls 1 residue outside the read, so it is completed with the germline J gene. The V call is TRBV13-2, the J call TRBJ2-5; D is undetermined. CDR1 and CDR2 (germline): NNHNN, SYGAGS (reference sequence). Trimming removed 0 bases at V and 2 bases at J, with 7 bases between. The CDR3 runs to 14 residues. This CDR3 reads CASGDGMGQDTQYF. The CDR3 DNA, read in part, is TGTGCCAGCGGTGATGGGATGGGCCAAGACACCCAGTAC.

On this clone itself: Each gene name is a mouse one. CDR3 DNA, as far as it was read: TGTGCCAGCAGCCCCCTGGGGGGGCGTTTTCAAAACACCTTGTAC. Amino acids: CASSPLGGRFQNTLY. The CDR3 reads in full as CASSPLGGRFQNTLYF. V usage is TRBV4 and J usage is TRBJ2-4, with 10 nucleotides matching TRBD2. The CDR3 end lies 1 residue beyond the end of the read and is filled in from the germline J gene. The V segment lost 5 bases and the J segment 2 bases; nucleotides outside the gene matches: 7. Germline V lookup: CDR1 LGHDT, CDR2 YNNKQL (reference sequence). The CDR3 covers 16 residues. Combining the CDR3 with reference TRBV4 and TRBJ2-4 gives the whole variable domain ETAVFQTPNYHVTQVGNEVSFNCKQTLGHDTMYWYKQDSKKLLKIMFSYNNKQLIVNETVPRRFSPQSSDKAHLNLRIKSVEPEDSAVYLCASSPLGGRFQNTLYFGAGTRLSVL.

As concerns this clone: Germline and genes here are mouse. The read comes to an end 1 residue before the CDR3 does, leaving the germline J gene to fill in the end. V is TRBV2 and J is TRBJ2-4, with D perhaps assigned TRBD1 or TRBD2 (5 bases each). Trimming pared 0 bases from V and 1 base from J, leaving 8 bases between. Germline V gene lookup returns CDR1 LGHNA and CDR2 YSYQKL. The CDR3 loop spans 15 amino acids. The CDR3 is CASSQEGDRQNTLYF. The part of the CDR3 DNA that was read is TGTGCCAGCAGCCAAGAGGGGGACCGTCAAAACACCTTGTAC.

With regard to this clone: The gene names given are mouse names. The CDR3 is cut off 1 residue early in the read; its end comes from the germline J gene. V is TRBV4 and J is TRBJ2-2; D gene ambiguous. There are 12 residues in the CDR3. Germline values: CDR1 LGHDT, CDR2 YNNKQL (reference sequence). The ends were cut back, 4 bases at V and 5 bases at J, with 5 bases in the middle. The sequenced CDR3 bases are TGTGCCAGCAGCTCCAAGACCGGGCAGCTCTAC. Residues: CASSSKTGQLY. The entire CDR3 protein reads CASSSKTGQLYF. Together with reference TRBV4 and TRBJ2-2, the CDR3 gives the full variable domain: ETAVFQTPNYHVTQVGNEVSFNCKQTLGHDTMYWYKQDSKKLLKIMFSYNNKQLIVNETVPRRFSPQSSDKAHLNLRIKSVEPEDSAVYLCASSSKTGQLYFGEGSKLTVL.

As for this clone: Gene names and germline match the mouse. The CDR3 end falls 1 residue outside the read, so it is completed with the germline J gene. The genes are TRBV13-3 and TRBJ2-3; unclear D gene. Per germline, CDR1 NNHDY and CDR2 SYVADS. CDR3 length equals 14 residues. The ends were cut back, 0 bases at V and 0 bases at J, with 5 bases in the middle. The CDR3 bases that were read are TGTGCCAGCAGTGATGACCGTAGTGCAGAAACGCTGTAT. This codes for CASSDDRSAETLY. In full, the CDR3 reads CASSDDRSAETLYF.

In regard to this clone: The gene names given are mouse names. The read ends 1 residue shy of where the CDR3 ends; the end is completed using the germline J gene. V and J are TRBV14 and TRBJ2-4; D is uncertain. Germline V gives CDR1 SGHDT, CDR2 FRDEAV. V was clipped by 2 bases and J by 4 bases, with 8 bases between them. This CDR3 is 13 amino acids long. The covered CDR3 bases are TGTGCCAGCAGTTTTCCCGGGGAAAACACCTTGTAC. Amino acids: CASSFPGENTLY. The complete CDR3 reads CASSFPGENTLYF.

On this clone: Gene and germline names: mouse. The read ends 1 residue early relative to the CDR3; the germline J gene fills the gap. The chain has TRBV13-2 and TRBJ2-7, with D hard to call. The CDR3 totals 11 residues. CDR1 NNHNN and CDR2 SYGAGS come from the germline V gene (reference sequence). V lost 0 bases, J lost 7 bases, and 5 bases lay in between. CDR3 DNA, as far as it was read: TGTGCCAGCGGTGATGCTTGGGAACAGTAC. It encodes CASGDAWEQY. The whole CDR3 protein reads CASGDAWEQYF.

Only a few counts were recorded for this clone. Each gene name is a mouse one. With the read ending 1 residue before the CDR3 end, the germline J gene is used to fill in that end. The V and J genes are TRBV5 and TRBJ2-3; 9 positions match TRBD2. The germline CDR1 and CDR2 sequences are LGHNA and YNLKQL (reference sequence). This CDR3 comprises 16 residues. V trimming: 0 bases; J trimming: 1 base; junction bases outside the gene matches: 2. The sequenced CDR3 bases are TGTGCCAGCAGCCAAGATGGGGGGGCCGGTGCAGAAACGCTGTAT. Translated, it gives CASSQDGGAGAETLY. The CDR3 in full is CASSQDGGAGAETLYF.

Comments on this clone: Each gene name is a mouse one. The read ends 1 residue shy of where the CDR3 ends; the end is completed using the germline J gene. The rearrangement uses TRBV13-2 and TRBJ1-5, with D unclear. The germline gives CDR1 NNHNN, CDR2 SYGAGS (reference sequence). The V gene lost 3 bases and the J gene lost 6 bases, with 1 base spanning the gap. The CDR3 runs to 10 residues. The CDR3 DNA, read in part, is TGTGCCAGCGGTGGCCAGGCTCCGCTT. The encoded protein is CASGGQAPL. In full, the CDR3 is CASGGQAPLF.

This clone has a single count. The genes are named according to mouse. The sequenced fragment ends 1 residue before the CDR3 boundary, so the rest is inferred from the germline J gene. V and J are TRBV13-2 and TRBJ1-3; D gene ambiguous. The CDR3 has 14 residues. Trimming cost V 3 bases and J 2 bases, with 9 bases left between them. In germline, CDR1 is NNHNN, CDR2 SYGAGS (reference sequence). The CDR3 spells CASGGVGTGNTLYF. The DNA read from the CDR3 is TGTGCCAGCGGTGGGGTTGGGACTGGAAATACGCTCTAT.

As concerns this clone: Germline and genes here are mouse. The missing CDR3 end, 1 residue past where the read stops, is filled in from the germline J gene. This chain uses TRBV13-2 with TRBJ2-5, with 9 bases that match TRBD2. Per the germline V gene, CDR1 is NNHNN and CDR2 is SYGAGS (reference sequence). V trimming: 3 bases; J trimming: 1 base; junction bases outside the gene matches: 0. This CDR3 spans 14 amino acids. The DNA read from the CDR3 is TGTGCCAGCGGTGTGGGGGGGCACCAAGACACCCAGTAC. Its protein is CASGVGGHQDTQY. The whole CDR3 is CASGVGGHQDTQYF.

Details on this clone: The gene symbols are mouse symbols. The read ends 1 residue before the CDR3 terminus; that terminus is restored from the germline J gene. The chain combines TRBV29 with TRBJ2-4; 9 bases are shared with TRBD1. This CDR3 spans 13 amino acids. V shed 4 bases and J 6 bases; nucleotides not matched to a gene: 2. Germline CDR1 MSHET, CDR2 SYDVDS. The CDR3: CASSSGTGNTLYF. CDR3 DNA (partial): TGTGCTAGCAGTTCCGGGACAGGGAACACCTTGTAC.

Details on this clone: The genes are named according to mouse. The read terminates 1 residue before the CDR3 end, so the remaining end is supplied by the germline J gene. The chain couples TRBV1 to TRBJ2-4, with TRBD2 matching 8 bases. Germline values: CDR1 NSQYPW, CDR2 LRSPGD (reference sequence). The CDR3 covers 15 residues. After removal of 0 bases from V and 5 bases from J, the junction contained 4 bases not matched to a gene. The DNA read from the CDR3 is TGCACCTGCAGTGCAGATGGGGGGGGGCGAAACACCTTGTAC. Its translation: CTCSADGGGRNTLY. The entire CDR3 reads CTCSADGGGRNTLYF.